Following are 20 T cell receptor beta chains from one sample sequenced in a study of blood T cell repertoires in COVID-19. The table came from immunoSEQ multiplex PCR; TCRdb's copy has only in-frame clones and leaves some out. The sample includes about 370,000 clones, roughly nine tenths of them seen just once. The sequenced sample consisted of peripheral blood. The receptors shown here come from a woman younger than 45 with COVID-19, enrolled during active disease.

The rearrangement links TRBV19 to TRBJ1-5, with D possibly being TRBD1 (5 bases). CDR1 and CDR2 (germline): LNHDA, SQIVND (reference sequence). This CDR3 is 13 amino acids long. V lost 9 bases and J lost 5, with 14 bases in between. CDR3 sequence (DNA): TGTGCCAGCACCGGGACTAAGGATCAGCCCCAGCATTTT. This gives the protein CASTGTKDQPQHF.

The genes are TRBV11-2 and TRBJ2-3; tentative D call: TRBD2 (6 bases). The V end was cut by 3 bases, the J end by 1 base, with 11 bases between. This CDR3 spans 15 amino acids. The germline V gene has CDR1 SGHAT and CDR2 FQNNGV. The CDR3 loop is CASSFRGTGTDTQYF. The CDR3 nucleotides read TGTGCCAGCAGCTTCCGCGGGACGGGCACAGATACGCAGTATTTT. Using reference TRBV11-2 and TRBJ2-3 for the parts outside the CDR3, the full variable domain is EAGVAQSPRYKIIEKRQSVAFWCNPISGHATLYWYQQILGQGPKLLIQFQNNGVVDDSQLPKDRFSAERLKGVDSTLKIQPAKLEDSAVYLCASSFRGTGTDTQYFGPGTRLTVL.

The V call is TRBV5-4, the J call TRBJ2-1; weak D call: TRBD2 (5 bases). Germline assignment: CDR1 SGHNT and CDR2 YYREEE (reference sequence). The CDR3 sequence is 15 residues long. V was cut by 5 bases and J by 2 bases, with 14 bases left in between. The CDR3 DNA sequence: TGTGCCAGCAGACTCATCGGAGGAACCTACAATGAGCAGTTCTTC. It specifies CASRLIGGTYNEQFF.

V is TRBV2 and J is TRBJ1-1; 7 bases line up with TRBD1. Germline lookup yields CDR1 SNHLY and CDR2 FYNNEI. The CDR3 length is 17 residues. After removal of 7 bases from V and 5 bases from J, the junction contained 19 bases not matched to a gene. The CDR3 sequence: CASIISWEGGSGTEAFF. DNA for the CDR3: TGTGCCAGCATAATCTCCTGGGAAGGGGGCTCGGGAACTGAAGCTTTCTTT.

About this clone: Compared with germline, one end of the junction differs, possibly owing to a read error. The V gene is TRBV7-7, the J gene TRBJ2-1; 12 bases are a match to TRBD2. The CDR3 contains 17 residues. The germline CDR1 and CDR2 sequences are SSHAT and FNYEAQ (reference sequence). The CDR3 DNA is TGTGCTAGCAGCCCCAGCGGACTAGCGGGGCCCCGGTGGGAGCAGTTCTTC. The encoded protein is CASSPSGLAGPRWEQFF.

This clone occurred a few times. This rearrangement joins TRBV19 to TRBJ2-7; 7 nucleotides agree with TRBD1. Losses at the gene ends were 5 bases for V and 6 bases for J; bases not matched to a gene: 13. Germline-derived CDR1 and CDR2 are LNHDA and SQIVND (reference sequence). CDR3 size: 15 residues. The CDR3, as DNA: TGTGCCAGTAGTCCCACGGCAGGGGGTAAGGGCGAGCAGTACTTC. It translates to CASSPTAGGKGEQYF.

As to this clone: Germline is not matched at one junction end, which may reflect a read error. The chain is built from TRBV7-7 and TRBJ2-1, with TRBD2 identical over 9 bases. Germline values: CDR1 SSHAT, CDR2 FNYEAQ (reference sequence). The CDR3 sequence is 16 residues long. For the CDR3, the DNA is TGTGCTAGCAGCTTAGCGGCGGGAGGGTTATACAATGAGCAGTTCTTC. Translating gives CASSLAAGGLYNEQFF. Based on the CDR3 plus reference TRBV7-7 and TRBJ2-1, the full variable domain is GAGVSQSPRYKVTKRGQDVTLRCDPISSHATLYWYQQALGQGPEFLTYFNYEAQPDKSGLPSDRFSAERPEGSISTLTIQRTEQRDSAMYRCASSLAAGGLYNEQFFGPGTRLTVL.

The genes are TRBV6-2 or TRBV6-3 and TRBJ1-1; 9 bases are a match to TRBD1. CDR1 MNHEY and CDR2 SVGEGT come from the germline V gene. The CDR3 covers 17 residues. V lost 5 bases, J lost 2 bases, and 12 bases stayed unmatched. The CDR3 sequence is CASSAYGQGRINTEAFF. The DNA of the CDR3 is TGTGCCAGCAGTGCCTACGGACAGGGGAGAATAAACACTGAAGCTTTCTTT.

The chain has TRBV6-2 or TRBV6-3 and TRBJ2-3, with a tentative D call TRBD2 (5 bases). This CDR3 is 14 amino acids long. CDR1 and CDR2 (germline): MNHEY, SVGEGT. Trimming took off 3 bases at V and 5 bases at J, with 12 bases between the two ends. CDR3 amino acids: CASSYSVGGDTQYF. CDR3 DNA sequence: TGTGCCAGCAGTTATAGTGTCGGAGGAGATACGCAGTATTTT.

This clone has only a few counts. The genes are TRBV12-5 and TRBJ2-2, with 7 positions matching TRBD1. With 1 base clipped from V and 3 bases from J, the junction kept 2 bases outside the gene matches. Germline lookup yields CDR1 LGHNT and CDR2 FRNRAP. The CDR3 is made up of 15 amino acids. The CDR3 DNA reads TGTGCTAGTGGTTTGGAGGGACAGTACACCGGGGAGCTGTTTTTT. As protein: CASGLEGQYTGELFF.

The chain employs TRBV4-1 and TRBJ2-3, with D perhaps matching TRBD2 (5 bases). Germline V lookup: CDR1 MGHRA, CDR2 YSYEKL. V shed 4 bases and J shed 2 bases, with 22 bases lying between them. The CDR3 runs 18 residues. CDR3 sequence (DNA): TGCGCCAGCAGCCTCCGGCATCACTCGGAGGAATTCACAGATACGCAGTATTTT. Encoded protein: CASSLRHHSEEFTDTQYF.

The chain joins TRBV6-2 or TRBV6-3 to TRBJ2-5; TRBD1 might be the D (5 bases). Germline values: CDR1 MNHEY, CDR2 SVGEGT. Trimming removed 5 bases from V and 1 base from J, with 11 bases in between. The length of the CDR3 is 14 residues. The CDR3 protein is CASSRRTSQETQYF. The DNA of the CDR3 is TGTGCCAGCAGTAGAAGGACAAGCCAAGAGACCCAGTACTTC.

The chain combines TRBV18 with TRBJ1-5; 9 nucleotides match TRBD1. Germline loops: CDR1 KGHSH, CDR2 LQKENI. The V gene end was trimmed by 2 bases and the J gene end by 4 bases; junction bases not matched to a gene: 3. The CDR3 sequence is 15 residues long. CDR3 sequence (DNA): TGTGCCAGCTCACCAGAGACAGGGGGGAATCAGCCCCAGCATTTT. The encoded protein is CASSPETGGNQPQHF. The variable domain in full, with the rest retrieved from reference TRBV18 and TRBJ1-5, is NAGVMQNPRHLVRRRGQEARLRCSPMKGHSHVYWYRQLPEEGLKFMVYLQKENIIDESGMPKERFSAEFPKEGPSILRIQQVVRGDSAAYFCASSPETGGNQPQHFGDGTRLSIL.

The chain carries TRBV4-1 and TRBJ2-2, with D possibly TRBD2 on 6 matching bases. The CDR3 has 14 residues. The germline V and J ends were trimmed by 6 bases and 6 bases, with 14 bases remaining between them. Germline CDR1 and CDR2: MGHRA and YSYEKL. The CDR3 loop reads CASREGTMAGELFF. CDR3 in DNA: TGCGCCAGCAGGGAGGGAACGATGGCCGGGGAGCTGTTTTTT.

The rearrangement links TRBV9 to TRBJ2-3, with no clear D. The CDR3 runs 13 residues. The germline V and J ends were trimmed by 4 bases and 0 bases, with 6 bases remaining between them. Looked up from germline, CDR1 is SGDLS and CDR2 is YYNGEE. The CDR3 here is CASSKRSTDTQYF. The CDR3 DNA sequence: TGTGCCAGCAGCAAACGGAGCACAGATACGCAGTATTTT. Variable domain in full (rest from reference TRBV9 and TRBJ2-3): DSGVTQTPKHLITATGQRVTLRCSPRSGDLSVYWYQQSLDQGLQFLIQYYNGEERAKGNILERFSAQQFPDLHSELNLSSLELGDSALYFCASSKRSTDTQYFGPGTRLTVL.

The V and J genes are TRBV5-1 and TRBJ1-2; the D is unclear. V was pared by 5 bases and J by 5 bases, with 10 bases between. CDR3 length equals 12 residues. Per germline, CDR1 SGHRS and CDR2 YFSETQ. DNA of the CDR3: TGCGCCAGCAGTTCAGACTTATATGGCTACACCTTC. This gives the protein CASSSDLYGYTF. Based on the CDR3 plus reference TRBV5-1 and TRBJ1-2, the full variable domain is KAGVTQTPRYLIKTRGQQVTLSCSPISGHRSVSWYQQTPGQGLQFLFEYFSETQRNKGNFPGRFSGRQFSNSRSEMNVSTLELGDSALYLCASSSDLYGYTFGSGTRLTVV.

The V gene is TRBV25-1, the J gene TRBJ2-4; possible D gene TRBD2, 6 bases. From germline, CDR1 is MGHDK and CDR2 SYGVNS. The CDR3 is made up of 15 amino acids. V was pared by 1 base and J by 8 bases, with 15 bases between. CDR3 bases: TGTGCCAGCAGTGAATTCGGGCCGGGAGAGGACATTCAGTACTTC. Translation gives CASSEFGPGEDIQYF.

This chain links TRBV9 with TRBJ2-3; TRBD2 matches at 8 bases. J lost 2 bases, V lost 4 bases, and 6 bases had no gene match. CDR3 size: 15 residues. Germline values: CDR1 SGDLS, CDR2 YYNGEE. This chain's CDR3 is CASSPRGGHTDTQYF. The CDR3 coding sequence is TGTGCCAGCAGCCCTCGGGGGGGCCACACAGATACGCAGTATTTT.

The chain combines TRBV10-3 with TRBJ1-1, with TRBD1 as a possible D gene (5 bases). The CDR3 has 12 amino acids. V was trimmed by 9 bases and J by 1 base, leaving 9 bases between them. Per the germline V gene, CDR1 is ENHRY and CDR2 is SYGVKD. CDR3 in amino acids: CAMRGTNTEAFF. The CDR3 DNA reads as TGTGCCATGCGCGGGACGAACACTGAAGCTTTCTTT.

The chain links TRBV29-1 to TRBJ1-4; TRBD1 matches at 10 bases. Germline V gene sequence: CDR1 SQVTM, CDR2 ANQGSEA. Unmatched junction bases numbered 12, after V lost 6 bases and J lost 8 bases. CDR3 length: 15 amino acids. CDR3 loop: CSVALTGTGDEKLFF. The CDR3 DNA follows: TGCAGCGTAGCTCTCACCGGGACAGGGGACGAAAAACTGTTTTTT.